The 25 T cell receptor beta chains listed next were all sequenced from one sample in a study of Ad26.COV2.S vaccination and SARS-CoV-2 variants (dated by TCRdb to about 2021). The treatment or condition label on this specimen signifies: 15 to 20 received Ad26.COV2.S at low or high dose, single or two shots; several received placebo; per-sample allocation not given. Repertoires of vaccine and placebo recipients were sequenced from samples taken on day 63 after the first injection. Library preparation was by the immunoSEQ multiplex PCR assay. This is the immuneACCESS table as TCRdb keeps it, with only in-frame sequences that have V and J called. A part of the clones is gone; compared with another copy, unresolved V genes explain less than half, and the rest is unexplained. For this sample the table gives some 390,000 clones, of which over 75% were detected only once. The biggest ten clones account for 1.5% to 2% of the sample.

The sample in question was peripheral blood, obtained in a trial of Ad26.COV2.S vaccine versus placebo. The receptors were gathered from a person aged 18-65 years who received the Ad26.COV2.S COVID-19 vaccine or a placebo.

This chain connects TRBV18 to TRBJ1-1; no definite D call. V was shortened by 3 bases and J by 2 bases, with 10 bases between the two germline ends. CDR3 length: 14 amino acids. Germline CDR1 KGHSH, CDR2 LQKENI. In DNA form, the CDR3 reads TGTGCCAGCTCACCTCAGACGATAAACACTGAAGCTTTCTTT. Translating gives CASSPQTINTEAFF.

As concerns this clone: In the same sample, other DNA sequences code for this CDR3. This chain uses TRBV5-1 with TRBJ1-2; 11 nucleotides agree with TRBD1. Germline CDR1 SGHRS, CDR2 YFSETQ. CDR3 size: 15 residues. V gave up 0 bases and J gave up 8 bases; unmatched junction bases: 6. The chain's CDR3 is CASSLAGTGGEGYTF. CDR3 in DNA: TGCGCCAGCAGCTTGGCCGGGACAGGGGGTGAGGGCTACACCTTC.

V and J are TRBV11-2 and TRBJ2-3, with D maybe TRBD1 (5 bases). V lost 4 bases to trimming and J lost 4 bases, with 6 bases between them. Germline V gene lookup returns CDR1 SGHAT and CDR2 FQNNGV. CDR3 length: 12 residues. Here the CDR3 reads CASSSRADTQYF. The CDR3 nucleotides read TGTGCCAGCAGCTCCAGGGCAGATACGCAGTATTTT.

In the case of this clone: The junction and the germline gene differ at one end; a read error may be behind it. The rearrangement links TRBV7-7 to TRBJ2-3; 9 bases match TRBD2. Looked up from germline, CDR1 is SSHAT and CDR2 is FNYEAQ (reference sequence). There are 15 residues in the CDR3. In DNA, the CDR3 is TGTGCTAGCAGCCCGAGACTAGCGGGCACAGATACGCAGTATTTT. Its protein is CASSPRLAGTDTQYF.

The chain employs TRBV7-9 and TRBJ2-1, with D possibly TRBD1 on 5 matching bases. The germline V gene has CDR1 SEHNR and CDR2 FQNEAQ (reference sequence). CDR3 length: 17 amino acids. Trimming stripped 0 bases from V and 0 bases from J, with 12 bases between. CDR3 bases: TGTGCCAGCAGCTTAGCGGCATTTCAGGGCTCCTACAATGAGCAGTTCTTC. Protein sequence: CASSLAAFQGSYNEQFF.

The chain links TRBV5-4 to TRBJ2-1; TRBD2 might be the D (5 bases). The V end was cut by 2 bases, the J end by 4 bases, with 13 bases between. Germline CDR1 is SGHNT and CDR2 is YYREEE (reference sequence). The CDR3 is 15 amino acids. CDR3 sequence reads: CASSLGLSQYNEQFF. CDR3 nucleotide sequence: TGTGCCAGCAGCTTAGGACTCAGCCAGTACAATGAGCAGTTCTTC.

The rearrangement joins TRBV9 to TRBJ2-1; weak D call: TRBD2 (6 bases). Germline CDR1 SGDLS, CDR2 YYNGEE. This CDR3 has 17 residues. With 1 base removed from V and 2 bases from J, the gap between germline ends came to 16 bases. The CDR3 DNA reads TGTGCCAGCAGCGTATGGGACTCCCTAGGGCCCTACAATGAGCAGTTCTTC. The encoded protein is CASSVWDSLGPYNEQFF.

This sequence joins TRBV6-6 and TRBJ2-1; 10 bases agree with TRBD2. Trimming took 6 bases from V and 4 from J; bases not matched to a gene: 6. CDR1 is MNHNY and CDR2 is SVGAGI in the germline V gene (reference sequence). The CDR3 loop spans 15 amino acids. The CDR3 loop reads CASSITSGTYNEQFF. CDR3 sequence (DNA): TGTGCCAGCAGCATCACTAGCGGGACGTACAATGAGCAGTTCTTC.

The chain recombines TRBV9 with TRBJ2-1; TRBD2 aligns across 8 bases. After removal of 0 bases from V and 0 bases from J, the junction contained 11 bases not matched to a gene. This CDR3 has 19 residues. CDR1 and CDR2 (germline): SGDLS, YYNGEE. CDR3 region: CASSVDLGSGASSYNEQFF. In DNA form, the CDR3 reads TGTGCCAGCAGCGTAGACTTGGGTAGCGGGGCTAGCTCCTACAATGAGCAGTTCTTC.

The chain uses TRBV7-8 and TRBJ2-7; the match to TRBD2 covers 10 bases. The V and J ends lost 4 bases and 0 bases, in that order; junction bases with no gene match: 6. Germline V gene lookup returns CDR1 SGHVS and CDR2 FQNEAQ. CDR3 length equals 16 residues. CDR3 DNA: TGTGCCAGCAGCTCCCGGACTAGCGGATCCTCCTACGAGCAGTACTTC. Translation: CASSSRTSGSSYEQYF.

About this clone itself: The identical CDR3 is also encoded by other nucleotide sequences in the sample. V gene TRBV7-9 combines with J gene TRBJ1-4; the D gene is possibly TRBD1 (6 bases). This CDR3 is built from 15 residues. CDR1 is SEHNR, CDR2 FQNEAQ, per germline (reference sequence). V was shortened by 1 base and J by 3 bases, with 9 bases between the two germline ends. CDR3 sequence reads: CASSLGGRSNEKLFF. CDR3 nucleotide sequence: TGTGCCAGCAGCTTAGGGGGGCGGTCTAATGAAAAACTGTTTTTT.

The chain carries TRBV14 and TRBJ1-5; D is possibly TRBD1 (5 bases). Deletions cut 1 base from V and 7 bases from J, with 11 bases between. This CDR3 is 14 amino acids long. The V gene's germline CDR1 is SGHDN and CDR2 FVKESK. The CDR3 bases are TGTGCCAGCAGCCAAGGGGGGTATGGCCAGCCCCAGCATTTT. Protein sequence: CASSQGGYGQPQHF.

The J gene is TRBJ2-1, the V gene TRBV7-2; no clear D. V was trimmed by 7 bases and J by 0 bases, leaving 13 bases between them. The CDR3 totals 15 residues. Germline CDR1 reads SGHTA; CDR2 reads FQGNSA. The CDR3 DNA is TGTGCCAGCAATCCCCGGACGGCCTCCTACAATGAGCAGTTCTTC. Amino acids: CASNPRTASYNEQFF.

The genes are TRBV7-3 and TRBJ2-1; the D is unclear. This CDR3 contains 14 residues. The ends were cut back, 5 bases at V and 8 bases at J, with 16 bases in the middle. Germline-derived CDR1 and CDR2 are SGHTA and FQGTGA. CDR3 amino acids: CASSQYTPRYEQFF. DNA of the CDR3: TGTGCCAGCAGCCAATACACCCCGAGGTATGAGCAGTTCTTC.

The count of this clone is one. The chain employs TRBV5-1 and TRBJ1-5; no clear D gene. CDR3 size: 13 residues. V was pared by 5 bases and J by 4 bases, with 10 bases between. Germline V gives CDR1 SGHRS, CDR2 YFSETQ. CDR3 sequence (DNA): TGCGCCAGCAGTCGTTCCTATAATCAGCCCCAGCATTTT. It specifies CASSRSYNQPQHF. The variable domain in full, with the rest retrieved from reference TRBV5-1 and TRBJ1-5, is KAGVTQTPRYLIKTRGQQVTLSCSPISGHRSVSWYQQTPGQGLQFLFEYFSETQRNKGNFPGRFSGRQFSNSRSEMNVSTLELGDSALYLCASSRSYNQPQHFGDGTRLSIL.

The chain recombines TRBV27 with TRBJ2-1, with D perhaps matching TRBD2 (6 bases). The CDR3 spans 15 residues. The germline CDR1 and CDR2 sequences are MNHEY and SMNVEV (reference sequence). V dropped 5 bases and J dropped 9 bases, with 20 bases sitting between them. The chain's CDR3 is CASSPFVTSTGEQFF. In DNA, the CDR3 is TGTGCCAGCAGTCCTTTTGTGACTAGTACCGGTGAGCAGTTCTTC.

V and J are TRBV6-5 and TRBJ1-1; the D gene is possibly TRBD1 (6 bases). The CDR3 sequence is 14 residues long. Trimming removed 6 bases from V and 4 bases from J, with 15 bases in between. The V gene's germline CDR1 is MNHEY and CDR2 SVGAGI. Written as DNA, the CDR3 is TGTGCCAGCAGAGAGATAGGGGGAAGCACTGAAGCTTTCTTT. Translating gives CASREIGGSTEAFF.

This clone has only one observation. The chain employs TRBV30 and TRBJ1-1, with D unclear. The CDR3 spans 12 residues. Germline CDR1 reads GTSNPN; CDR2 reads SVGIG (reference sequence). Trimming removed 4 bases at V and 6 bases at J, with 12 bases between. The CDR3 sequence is CAWMNGLSEAFF. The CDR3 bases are TGTGCCTGGATGAATGGTCTATCTGAAGCTTTCTTT. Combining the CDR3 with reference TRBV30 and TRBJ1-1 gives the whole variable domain SQTIHQWPATLVQPVGSPLSLECTVEGTSNPNLYWYRQAAGRGLQLLFYSVGIGQISSEVPQNLSASRPQDRQFILSSKKLLLSDSGFYLCAWMNGLSEAFFGQGTRLTVV.

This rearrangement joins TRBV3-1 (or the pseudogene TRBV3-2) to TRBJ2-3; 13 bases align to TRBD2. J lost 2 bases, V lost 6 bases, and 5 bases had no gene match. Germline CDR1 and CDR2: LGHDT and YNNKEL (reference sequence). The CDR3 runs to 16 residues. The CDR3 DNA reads TGTGCCAGCAGGGATACTAGCGGGAGGGCCACAGATACGCAGTATTTT. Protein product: CASRDTSGRATDTQYF.

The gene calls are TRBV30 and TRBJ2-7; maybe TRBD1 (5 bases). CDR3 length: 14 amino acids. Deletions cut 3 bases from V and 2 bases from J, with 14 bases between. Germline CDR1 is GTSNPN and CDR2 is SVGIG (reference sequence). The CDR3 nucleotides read TGTGCCTGGAGGGGGTTGCAGGGTGCCTACGAGCAGTACTTC. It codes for CAWRGLQGAYEQYF.

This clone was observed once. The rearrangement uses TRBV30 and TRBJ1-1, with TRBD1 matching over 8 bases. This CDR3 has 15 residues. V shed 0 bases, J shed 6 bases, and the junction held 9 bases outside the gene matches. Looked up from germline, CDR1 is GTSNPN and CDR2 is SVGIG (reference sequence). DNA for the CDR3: TGTGCCTGGAGTGTACGGGACAGGTGGGGCGCTGAAGCTTTCTTT. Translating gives CAWSVRDRWGAEAFF.

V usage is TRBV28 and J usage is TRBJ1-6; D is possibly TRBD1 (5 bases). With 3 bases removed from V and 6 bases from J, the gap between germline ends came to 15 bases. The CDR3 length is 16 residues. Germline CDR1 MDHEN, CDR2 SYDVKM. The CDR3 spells CASSFRGPGGNSPLHF. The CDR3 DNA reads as TGTGCCAGCAGTTTTCGGGGACCAGGTGGTAATTCACCCCTCCACTTT.

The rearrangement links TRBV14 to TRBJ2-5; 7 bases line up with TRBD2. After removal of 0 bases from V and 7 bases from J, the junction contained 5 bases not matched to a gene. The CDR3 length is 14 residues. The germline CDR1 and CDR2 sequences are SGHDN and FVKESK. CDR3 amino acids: CASSQDLGRGTQYF. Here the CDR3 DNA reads TGTGCCAGCAGCCAAGATCTGGGGAGGGGGACCCAGTACTTC.

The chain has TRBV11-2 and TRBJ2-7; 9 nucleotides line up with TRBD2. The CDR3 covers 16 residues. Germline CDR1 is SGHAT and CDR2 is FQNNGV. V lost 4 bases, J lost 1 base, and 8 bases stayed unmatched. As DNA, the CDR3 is TGTGCCAGCAGCTCCAGGTCCCTAGCGGGATCCTACGAGCAGTACTTC. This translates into CASSSRSLAGSYEQYF.

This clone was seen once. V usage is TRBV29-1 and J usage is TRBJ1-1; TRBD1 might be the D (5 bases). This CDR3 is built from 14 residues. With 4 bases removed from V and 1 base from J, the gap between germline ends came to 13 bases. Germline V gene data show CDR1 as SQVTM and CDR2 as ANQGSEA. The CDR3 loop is CSVGGVRANTEAFF. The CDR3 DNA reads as TGCAGCGTTGGGGGGGTGCGGGCGAACACTGAAGCTTTCTTT. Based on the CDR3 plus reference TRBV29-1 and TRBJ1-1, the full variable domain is SAVISQKPSRDICQRGTSLTIQCQVDSQVTMMFWYRQQPGQSLTLIATANQGSEATYESGFVIDKFPISRPNLTFSTLTVSNMSPEDSSIYLCSVGGVRANTEAFFGQGTRLTVV.